This is a list of T cell receptor beta chains from one sample in a study of T cells after yellow fever vaccination. TCRdb re-derived calls from the 5' RACE reads in MiXCR, one entry per CDR3 protein. The table has 300,000 to 350,000 distinct CDR3 sequences, around 4.1% seen once; the top ten hold 20% to 25%. The sample was PBMCs, taken 5 days after the yellow fever booster vaccination. The receptors were gathered from a man between 18 and 29 years old who received the YFV17D yellow fever vaccine. Each CDR3 is given with its conserved first and last residue. D genes are given only for firm matches. Part of the rows lack a size; the others show once, few, many or a class for expanded clones.

TRBV7-2,many,TRBD1,TRBJ1-2,CASNPGQGYGYTF,TGTGCCAGCAATCCGGGACAGGGCTATGGCTACACCTTC
TRBV24-1,few,-,TRBJ1-2,CATSGSDGYTF,TGTGCCACCAGTGGGAGTGATGGCTACACCTTC
TRBV28,many,-,TRBJ1-5,CASSPPAGWQPQHF,TGTGCCAGCAGTCCCCCGGCAGGGTGGCAGCCCCAGCATTTT
TRBV4-1,few,-,TRBJ2-6,CASSQDRGRANVLTF,TGCGCCAGCAGCCAAGACAGGGGTAGGGCCAACGTCCTGACTTTC
TRBV5-1,many,-,TRBJ2-3,CASSLGGTNTDTQYF,TGCGCCAGCAGCTTAGGTGGGACCAACACAGATACGCAGTATTTT
TRBV5-4,many,-,TRBJ2-1,CASSFRENEQFF,TGTGCCAGCAGCTTCAGGGAGAATGAGCAGTTCTTC
TRBV20-1,few,-,TRBJ2-2,CSARGSGTTGELFF,TGCAGTGCTAGGGGGTCAGGAACCACCGGGGAGCTGTTTTTT
TRBV29-1,-,-,TRBJ2-5,CSAGTQETQYF,TGCAGCGCCGGGACTCAAGAGACCCAGTACTTC
TRBV20-1,few,-,TRBJ1-2,CSAPTSNYGYTF,TGCAGTGCTCCGACAAGCAACTATGGCTACACCTTC
TRBV12-3/TRBV12-4,many,-,TRBJ1-3,CASSGDSGNTIYF,TGTGCCAGCAGCGGGGACTCTGGAAACACCATATATTTT
TRBV6-2/TRBV6-3,many,-,TRBJ2-1,CASSWYNEQFF,TGTGCCAGCAGTTGGTACAATGAGCAGTTCTTC
TRBV18,few,-,TRBJ2-1,CASSPYSQGNNEQFF,TGTGCCAGCTCACCATATTCCCAGGGTAACAATGAGCAGTTCTTC
TRBV18,many,TRBD1,TRBJ2-2,CASRKGQTNTGELFF,TGTGCCAGCCGAAAGGGACAGACGAACACCGGGGAGCTGTTTTTT
TRBV25-1,many,TRBD2,TRBJ2-5,CASSGLAGQETQYF,TGTGCCAGCAGTGGACTAGCGGGGCAAGAGACCCAGTACTTC
TRBV2,few,TRBD1,TRBJ2-3,CASRDRDKQYF,TGTGCCAGCAGGGACAGGGATAAACAGTATTTT
TRBV7-9,many,TRBD2,TRBJ2-3,CASSFYSGGAADTQYF,TGTGCCAGCAGCTTCTATAGCGGGGGGGCCGCAGATACGCAGTATTTT
TRBV29-1,-,-,TRBJ1-1,CSVRGNTEAFF,TGCAGCGTAAGGGGGAATACTGAAGCTTTCTTT
TRBV20-1,-,-,TRBJ1-5,CSAQSPVSNQPQHF,TGCAGTGCTCAATCCCCTGTGAGCAATCAGCCCCAGCATTTT
TRBV11-2,many,-,TRBJ2-1,CASSRRAGRQFF,TGTGCCAGCAGCCGTAGGGCCGGCAGGCAGTTCTTC
TRBV10-3,few,-,TRBJ2-3,CAISTGHTQYF,TGTGCCATCAGCACGGGACATACGCAGTATTTT
TRBV7-8,many,-,TRBJ2-1,CASSLRAETYNEQFF,TGTGCCAGCAGCTTAAGGGCGGAGACTTACAATGAGCAGTTCTTC
TRBV18,many,-,TRBJ2-7,CASSPRTALGHEQYF,TGTGCCAGCTCACCGCGGACGGCGCTAGGTCACGAGCAGTACTTC
TRBV7-3,many,TRBD1,TRBJ2-5,CASTPTGADQETQYF,TGTGCCAGCACCCCGACAGGGGCCGACCAAGAGACCCAGTACTTC
TRBV5-1,-,-,TRBJ2-5,CASSPDKETQYF,TGCGCCAGCAGCCCTGACAAAGAGACCCAGTACTTC
TRBV4-2,medium-sized,TRBD1,TRBJ2-2,CASSQGQGDTGELFF,TGTGCCAGCAGCCAAGGACAGGGGGACACCGGGGAGCTGTTTTTT
TRBV20-1,-,-,TRBJ1-1,CSATHRAGTEAFF,TGCAGTGCCACGCATAGGGCTGGCACTGAAGCTTTCTTT
TRBV4-1,few,-,TRBJ2-3,CASSQAERSTDTQYF,TGCGCCAGCAGCCAAGCCGAGAGGAGCACAGATACGCAGTATTTT
TRBV9,-,TRBD2,TRBJ2-2,CASSHSGGAGGELFF,TGTGCCAGCAGCCACAGCGGGGGGGCCGGCGGGGAGCTGTTTTTT
TRBV6-5,many,-,TRBJ1-2,CASSYSASYYGYTF,TGTGCCAGCAGTTACTCGGCCTCCTATTATGGCTACACCTTC
TRBV6-2/TRBV6-3,many,TRBD1,TRBJ2-1,CASSSYRGPNEQFF,TGTGCCAGCAGTTCATACAGGGGTCCTAATGAGCAGTTCTTC
TRBV3-1,few,-,TRBJ1-2,CASSQRHLTHGYTF,TGTGCCAGCAGTCAAAGACATCTGACTCATGGCTACACCTTC
TRBV4-1,few,TRBD2,TRBJ2-1,CASSPPGLAGSSSYNEQFF,TGCGCCAGCAGCCCACCGGGACTAGCGGGGTCGAGCTCCTACAATGAGCAGTTCTTC
TRBV5-5,many,-,TRBJ1-5,CASSLGAGQPQHF,TGTGCCAGCAGCTTGGGTGCCGGGCAGCCCCAGCATTTT
TRBV7-2,many,-,TRBJ2-3,CASSLAGTSTDTQYF,TGTGCCAGCAGCTTAGCGGGAACTAGCACAGATACGCAGTATTTT
TRBV5-6,-,-,TRBJ2-2,CASSRGGGAGELFF,TGTGCCAGCAGCCGAGGGGGGGGCGCCGGGGAGCTGTTTTTT
TRBV20-1,many,-,TRBJ1-2,CSAGGQLGNYGYTF,TGCAGTGCTGGGGGGCAGCTAGGCAACTATGGCTACACCTTC
TRBV11-2,few,-,TRBJ2-3,CASSPLGRGLSTDTQYF,TGTGCCAGCAGCCCACTAGGAAGGGGCCTAAGCACAGATACGCAGTATTTT
TRBV4-3,few,TRBD2,TRBJ2-2,CASSQEVRGVDTGELFF,TGCGCCAGCAGCCAAGAGGTGCGGGGGGTGGACACCGGGGAGCTGTTTTTT
TRBV5-1,many,TRBD2,TRBJ2-3,CASSGGLAEDTQYF,TGCGCCAGCAGCGGGGGACTAGCGGAAGATACGCAGTATTTT
TRBV7-9,many,-,TRBJ2-2,CASSLIGRTNTGELFF,TGTGCCAGCAGCTTAATAGGGCGGACGAACACCGGGGAGCTGTTTTTT
TRBV7-2,many,TRBD1,TRBJ2-3,CASSLYRGSTDTQYF,TGTGCCAGCAGCTTGTACAGGGGGAGTACAGATACGCAGTATTTT
TRBV10-3,many,TRBD2,TRBJ2-1,CAISESLAGRSNEQFF,TGTGCCATCAGTGAGTCTCTAGCGGGCCGGAGCAATGAGCAGTTCTTC
TRBV20-1,many,TRBD2,TRBJ2-7,CSARDAGGPPNYEQYF,TGCAGTGCTAGAGATGCGGGGGGTCCCCCTAACTACGAGCAGTACTTC
TRBV19,-,-,TRBJ1-1,CATRADGNMNTEAFF,TGTGCCACGAGGGCTGACGGGAACATGAACACTGAAGCTTTCTTT
TRBV5-1,-,-,TRBJ1-3,CASSLVGAGSSGNTIYF,TGCGCCAGCAGCTTGGTAGGGGCAGGGAGCTCTGGAAACACCATATATTTT